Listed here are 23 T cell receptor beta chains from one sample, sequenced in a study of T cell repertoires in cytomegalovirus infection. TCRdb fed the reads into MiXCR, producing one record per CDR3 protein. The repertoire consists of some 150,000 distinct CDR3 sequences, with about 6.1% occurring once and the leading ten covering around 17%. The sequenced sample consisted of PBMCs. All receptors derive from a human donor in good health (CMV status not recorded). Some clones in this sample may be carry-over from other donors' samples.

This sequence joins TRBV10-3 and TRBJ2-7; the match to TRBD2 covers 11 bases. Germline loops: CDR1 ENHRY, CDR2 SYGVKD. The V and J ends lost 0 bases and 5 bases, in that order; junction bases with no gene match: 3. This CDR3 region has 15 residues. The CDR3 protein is CAISESSGGAHEQYF. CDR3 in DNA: TGTGCCATCAGTGAGTCTAGCGGGGGGGCTCACGAGCAGTACTTC.

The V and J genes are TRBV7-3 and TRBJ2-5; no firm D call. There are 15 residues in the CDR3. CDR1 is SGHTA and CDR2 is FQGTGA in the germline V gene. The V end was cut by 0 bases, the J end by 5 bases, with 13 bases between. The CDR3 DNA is TGTGCCAGCAGCTTAACAGGAGCTAACGCTGAGACCCAGTACTTC. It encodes CASSLTGANAETQYF.

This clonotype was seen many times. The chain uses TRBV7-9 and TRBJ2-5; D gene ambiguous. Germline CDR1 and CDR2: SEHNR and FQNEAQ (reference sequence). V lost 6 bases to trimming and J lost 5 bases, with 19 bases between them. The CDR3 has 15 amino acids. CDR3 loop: CASSLSMRPGETQYF. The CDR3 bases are TGTGCCAGCAGTTTATCTATGAGACCCGGGGAGACCCAGTACTTC. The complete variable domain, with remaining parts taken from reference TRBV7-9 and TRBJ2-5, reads DTGVSQNPRHKITKRGQNVTFRCDPISEHNRLYWYRQTLGQGPEFLTYFQNEAQLEKSRLLSDRFSAERPKGSFSTLEIQRTEQGDSAMYLCASSLSMRPGETQYFGPGTRLLVL.

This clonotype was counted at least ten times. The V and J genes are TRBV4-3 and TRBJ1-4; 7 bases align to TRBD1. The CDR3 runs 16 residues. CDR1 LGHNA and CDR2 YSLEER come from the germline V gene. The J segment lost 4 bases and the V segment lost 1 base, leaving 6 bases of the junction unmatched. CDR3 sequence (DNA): TGCGCCAGCAGCCAAGGGACACAGGGGTTTAATGAAAAACTGTTTTTT. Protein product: CASSQGTQGFNEKLFF.

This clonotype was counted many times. In DNA form, the CDR3 reads TGTGCCAGCAGCTTATCCCCCCGATCGGGACAGAGTTTCAATCAGCCCCAGCATTTT. Protein product: CASSLSPRSGQSFNQPQHF. This rearrangement joins TRBV7-2 to TRBJ1-5; 7 bases fit TRBD1. The V gene end was trimmed by 2 bases and the J gene end by 3 bases; junction bases not matched to a gene: 16. The CDR3 spans 19 residues. Germline CDR1 SGHTA, CDR2 FQGNSA.

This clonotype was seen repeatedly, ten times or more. The CDR3 reads CASSERQGGPGDTQYF. In DNA form, the CDR3 reads TGTGCCAGCAGCGAGAGACAGGGAGGCCCAGGAGATACGCAGTATTTT. This rearrangement joins TRBV7-8 to TRBJ2-3; a weak D match, TRBD1 (7 bases). Germline loops: CDR1 SGHVS, CDR2 FQNEAQ. Trimming took off 5 bases at V and 5 bases at J, with 20 bases between the two ends. CDR3 length: 16 amino acids.

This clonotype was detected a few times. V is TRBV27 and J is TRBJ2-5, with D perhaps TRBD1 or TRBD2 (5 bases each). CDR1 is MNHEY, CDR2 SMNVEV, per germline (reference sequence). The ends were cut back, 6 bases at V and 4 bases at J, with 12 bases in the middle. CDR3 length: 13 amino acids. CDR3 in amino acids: CASSRDQGETQYF. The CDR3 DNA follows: TGTGCCAGCAGCAGGGACCAGGGAGAGACCCAGTACTTC.

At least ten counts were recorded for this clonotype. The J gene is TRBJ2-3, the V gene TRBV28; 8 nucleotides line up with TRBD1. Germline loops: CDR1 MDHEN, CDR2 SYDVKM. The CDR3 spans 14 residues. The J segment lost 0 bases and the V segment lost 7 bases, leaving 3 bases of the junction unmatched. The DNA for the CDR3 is TGTGCCAGCATGTGGACAGGGAGCACAGATACGCAGTATTTT. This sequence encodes CASMWTGSTDTQYF. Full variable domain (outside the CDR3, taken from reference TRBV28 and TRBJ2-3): DVKVTQSSRYLVKRTGEKVFLECVQDMDHENMFWYRQDPGLGLRLIYFSYDVKMKEKGDIPEGYSVSREKKERFSLILESASTNQTSMYLCASMWTGSTDTQYFGPGTRLTVL.

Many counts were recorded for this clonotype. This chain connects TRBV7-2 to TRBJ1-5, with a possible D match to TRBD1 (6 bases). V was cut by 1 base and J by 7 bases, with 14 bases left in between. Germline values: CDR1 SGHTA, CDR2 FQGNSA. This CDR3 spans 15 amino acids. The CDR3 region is CASSLGGGGEQPQHF. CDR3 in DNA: TGTGCCAGCAGCTTAGGAGGGGGAGGAGAACAGCCCCAGCATTTT. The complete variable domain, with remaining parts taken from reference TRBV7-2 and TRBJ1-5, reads GAGVSQSPSNKVTEKGKDVELRCDPISGHTALYWYRQSLGQGLEFLIYFQGNSAPDKSGLPSDRFSAERTGGSVSTLTIQRTQQEDSAVYLCASSLGGGGEQPQHFGDGTRLSIL.

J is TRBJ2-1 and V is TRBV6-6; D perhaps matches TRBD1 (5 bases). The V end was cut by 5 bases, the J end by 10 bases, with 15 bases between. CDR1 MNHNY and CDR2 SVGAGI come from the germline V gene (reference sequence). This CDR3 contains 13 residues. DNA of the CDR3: TGTGCCAGCAGTCCCCAGGGTTTGAAAGAGCAGTTCTTC. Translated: CASSPQGLKEQFF.

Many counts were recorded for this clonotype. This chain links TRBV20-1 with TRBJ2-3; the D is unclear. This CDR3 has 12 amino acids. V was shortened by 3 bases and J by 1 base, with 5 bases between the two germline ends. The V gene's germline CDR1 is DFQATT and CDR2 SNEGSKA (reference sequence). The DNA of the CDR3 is TGCAGTGCTAGCCCAGGCACAGATACGCAGTATTTT. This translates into CSASPGTDTQYF.

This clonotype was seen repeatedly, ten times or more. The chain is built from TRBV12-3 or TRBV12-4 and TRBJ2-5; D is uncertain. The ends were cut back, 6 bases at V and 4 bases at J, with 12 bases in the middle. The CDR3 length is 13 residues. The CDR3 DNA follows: TGTGCCAGCAGCCCCCCCCTGGGAGAGACCCAGTACTTC. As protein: CASSPPLGETQYF.

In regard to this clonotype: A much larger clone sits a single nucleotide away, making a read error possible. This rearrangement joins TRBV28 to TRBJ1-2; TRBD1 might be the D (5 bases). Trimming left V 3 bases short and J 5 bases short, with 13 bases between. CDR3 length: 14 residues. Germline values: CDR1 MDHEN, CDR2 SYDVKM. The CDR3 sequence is CASSLSGFEYGYTF. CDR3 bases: TGTGCCAGCAGTTTGTCAGGGTTCGAGTATGGCTACACCTTC.

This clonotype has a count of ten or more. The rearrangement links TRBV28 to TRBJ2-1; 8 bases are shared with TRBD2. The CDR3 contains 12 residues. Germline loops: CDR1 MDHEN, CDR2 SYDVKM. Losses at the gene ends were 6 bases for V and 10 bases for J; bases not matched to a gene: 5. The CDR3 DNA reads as TGTGCCAGCAGGGGCGGGGGGAGAGAGCAGTTCTTC. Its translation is CASRGGGREQFF.

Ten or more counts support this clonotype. This CDR3 is CASSKHNQPQHF. The CDR3 DNA reads as TGTGCCAGTAGTAAACACAATCAGCCCCAGCATTTT. The chain joins TRBV19 to TRBJ1-5; D is undetermined. The V and J ends lost 4 bases and 3 bases respectively, with 4 bases between them. This CDR3 region has 12 residues. Germline loops: CDR1 LNHDA, CDR2 SQIVND (reference sequence). The full variable domain, with the rest looked up from reference TRBV19 and TRBJ1-5, is DGGITQSPKYLFRKEGQNVTLSCEQNLNHDAMYWYRQDPGQGLRLIYYSQIVNDFQKGDIAEGYSVSREKKESFPLTVTSAQKNPTAFYLCASSKHNQPQHFGDGTRLSIL.

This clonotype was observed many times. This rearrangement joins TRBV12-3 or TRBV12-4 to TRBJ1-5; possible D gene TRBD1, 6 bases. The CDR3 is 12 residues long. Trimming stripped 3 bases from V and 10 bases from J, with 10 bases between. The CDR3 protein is CASSFGGQPQHF. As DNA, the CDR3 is TGTGCCAGCAGTTTCGGGGGACAACCCCAGCATTTT.

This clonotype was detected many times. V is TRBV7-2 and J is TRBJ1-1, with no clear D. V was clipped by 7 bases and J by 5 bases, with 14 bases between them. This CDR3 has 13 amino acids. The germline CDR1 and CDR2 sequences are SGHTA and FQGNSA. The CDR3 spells CASTSLRITEAFF. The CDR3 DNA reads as TGTGCCAGCACCTCCCTGAGGATAACTGAAGCTTTCTTT. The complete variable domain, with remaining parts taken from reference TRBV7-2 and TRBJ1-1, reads GAGVSQSPSNKVTEKGKDVELRCDPISGHTALYWYRQSLGQGLEFLIYFQGNSAPDKSGLPSDRFSAERTGGSVSTLTIQRTQQEDSAVYLCASTSLRITEAFFGQGTRLTVV.

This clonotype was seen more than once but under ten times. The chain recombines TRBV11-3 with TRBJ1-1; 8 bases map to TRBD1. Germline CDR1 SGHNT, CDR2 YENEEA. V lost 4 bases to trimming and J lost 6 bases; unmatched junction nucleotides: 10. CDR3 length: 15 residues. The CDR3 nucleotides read TGTGCCAGCAGCTCCGGGGGTCAGGGGGCACCTGAAGCTTTCTTT. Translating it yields CASSSGGQGAPEAFF.

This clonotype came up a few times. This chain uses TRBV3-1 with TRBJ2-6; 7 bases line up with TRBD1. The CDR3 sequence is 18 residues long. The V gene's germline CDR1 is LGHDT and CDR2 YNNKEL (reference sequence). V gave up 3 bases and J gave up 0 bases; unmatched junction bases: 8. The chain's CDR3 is CASSQHPGQSSGANVLTF. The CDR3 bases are TGTGCCAGCAGCCAGCATCCGGGACAGAGCTCTGGGGCCAACGTCCTGACTTTC.

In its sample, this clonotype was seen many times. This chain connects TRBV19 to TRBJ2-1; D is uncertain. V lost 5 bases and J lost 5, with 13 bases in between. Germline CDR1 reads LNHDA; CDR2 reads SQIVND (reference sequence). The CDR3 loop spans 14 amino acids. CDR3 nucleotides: TGTGCCAGTAGTCTCCAACACCTGAACAATGAGCAGTTCTTC. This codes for CASSLQHLNNEQFF.

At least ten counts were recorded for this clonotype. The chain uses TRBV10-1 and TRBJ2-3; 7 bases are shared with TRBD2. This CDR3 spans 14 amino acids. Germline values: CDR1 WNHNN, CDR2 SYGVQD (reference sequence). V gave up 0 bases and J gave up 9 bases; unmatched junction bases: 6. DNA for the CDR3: TGCGCCAGCAGTGAGTCTAGCGGGCGACTAACGCAGTATTTT. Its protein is CASSESSGRLTQYF.

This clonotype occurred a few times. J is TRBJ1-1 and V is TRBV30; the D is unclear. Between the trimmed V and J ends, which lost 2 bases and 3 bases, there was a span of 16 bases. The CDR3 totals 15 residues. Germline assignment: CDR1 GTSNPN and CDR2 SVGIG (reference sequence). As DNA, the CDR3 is TGTGCCTGGAGTACCGGACCCGAGACGGACACTGAAGCTTTCTTT. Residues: CAWSTGPETDTEAFF.

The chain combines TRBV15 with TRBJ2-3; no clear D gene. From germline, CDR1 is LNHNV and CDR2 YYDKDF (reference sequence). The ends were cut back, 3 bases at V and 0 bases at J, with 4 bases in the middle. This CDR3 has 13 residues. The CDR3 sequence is CATSSTSTDTQYF. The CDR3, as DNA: TGTGCCACCAGCAGTACCAGCACAGATACGCAGTATTTT.